This T cell receptor (beta chain) derives from a study of regulatory T cells in long-lasting Graves disease. The ends lost 2 bases at V and 5 bases at J; junction bases unmatched: 8. The CDR3 runs to 15 residues. The germline V gene has CDR1 DFQATT and CDR2 SNEGSKA (reference sequence). This clonotype was counted at least ten times. Its specificity is not known. Points from the study as a whole: Less diverse TCR repertoires were seen in persistent Graves' patients than in newly diagnosed ones. Newly diagnosed disease favored TRBV20-1 and TRBJ2-1 over persistent disease.

Time point reported: newly diagnosed GD, antithyroid drugs for less than 3 months. RNA isolated from PBMCs was used to make the TCR library. The TCR beta library used iRepertoire HTBI primers with Arm-PCR amplification of CDR3. How the authors handled the data: The study identified about 60 TRBV and 13 to 15 TRBJ segments across samples. MiXCR was run by TCRdb on the multiplex PCR reads, yielding one entry per CDR3 protein. The V and J calls, along with clone size, are taken from TCRdb and not from the paper's own processing. Of under 300,000 distinct CDR3 sequences in the sample, around 21% were seen once.

The chain has TRBV20-1 and TRBJ2-3; 9 nucleotides match TRBD2. The starting material was peripheral blood mononuclear cells (PBMCs), obtained at new diagnosis, from a patient treated with antithyroid drugs. This receptor was identified in a female donor with Graves disease. The CDR3 coding sequence is TGCAGTGCTAGACTACGGCGGGAGGGCCAAGATACGCAGTATTTT. Protein sequence: CSARLRREGQDTQYF.